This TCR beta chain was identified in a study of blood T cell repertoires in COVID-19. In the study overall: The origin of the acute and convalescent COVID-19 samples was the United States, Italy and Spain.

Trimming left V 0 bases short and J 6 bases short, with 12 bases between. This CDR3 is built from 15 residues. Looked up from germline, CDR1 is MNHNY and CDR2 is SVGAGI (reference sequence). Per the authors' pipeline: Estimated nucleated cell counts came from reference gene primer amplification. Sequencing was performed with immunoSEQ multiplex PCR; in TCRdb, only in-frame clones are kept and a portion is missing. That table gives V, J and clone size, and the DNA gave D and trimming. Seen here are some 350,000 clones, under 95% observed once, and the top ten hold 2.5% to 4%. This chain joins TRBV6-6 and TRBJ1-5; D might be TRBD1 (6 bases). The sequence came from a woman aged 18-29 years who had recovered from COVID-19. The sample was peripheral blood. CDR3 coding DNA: TGTGCCAGCAGTTACTCACAGGGTGTCGGTCAGCCCCAGCATTTT. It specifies CASSYSQGVGQPQHF.